These 25 T cell receptor beta chains came from one sample sequenced in a study of cytomegalovirus exposure and HLA in healthy donors. Generated by immunoSEQ multiplex PCR, the TCRdb table keeps only in-frame clones and is missing some. The sample contains 57,000 or so clones, about 94% of which appear only once. Sequencing was performed on PBMCs. These receptor sequences come from a man younger than 35 in good health and CMV-seronegative.

The sample holds one count of this clone. The chain has TRBV11-3 and TRBJ2-1, with 8 bases fitting TRBD2. V lost 1 base and J lost 4; bases outside the gene matches: 3. The CDR3 is 15 amino acids. From germline, CDR1 is SGHNT and CDR2 YENEEA. The CDR3 loop reads CASSLVSGTYNEQFF. For the CDR3, the DNA is TGTGCCAGCAGCTTAGTTAGCGGGACATACAATGAGCAGTTCTTC.

The chain has TRBV7-9 and TRBJ2-5; D is unclear. Germline CDR1 reads SEHNR; CDR2 reads FQNEAQ (reference sequence). The CDR3 runs to 13 residues. Trimming shortened V by 1 base and J by 4 bases, and 7 bases separated the two germline ends. CDR3: CASSLGNGETQYF. CDR3 in DNA: TGTGCCAGCAGCTTAGGTAACGGAGAGACCCAGTACTTC.

This clone appeared once. V usage is TRBV19 and J usage is TRBJ1-1; tentative D call: TRBD1 (5 bases). Trimming left V 7 bases short and J 4 bases short, with 10 bases between. Germline CDR1 and CDR2: LNHDA and SQIVND (reference sequence). The CDR3 totals 12 residues. DNA for the CDR3: TGTGCCAGTAAACGGGGGATCACTGAAGCTTTCTTT. Translation gives CASKRGITEAFF.

This clone has only one observation. This chain connects TRBV7-3 to TRBJ2-1, with 11 bases matching TRBD2. The germline gives CDR1 SGHTA, CDR2 FQGTGA. The CDR3 runs to 16 residues. V lost 4 bases, J lost 7 bases, and 9 bases stayed unmatched. CDR3 loop: CASSSLLTSGMNEQFF. CDR3 coding DNA: TGTGCCAGCAGCTCCCTCCTGACTAGCGGGATGAATGAGCAGTTCTTC.

V gene TRBV15 combines with J gene TRBJ2-6, with TRBD2 as a possible D gene (6 bases). CDR1 LNHNV and CDR2 YYDKDF come from the germline V gene (reference sequence). V lost 3 bases, J lost 0 bases, and 15 bases lay in between. This CDR3 has 18 residues. The chain's CDR3 is CATSSLSGLRSGANVLTF. The CDR3 bases are TGTGCCACCAGCAGTCTCTCGGGACTCCGCTCTGGGGCCAACGTCCTGACTTTC.

This clone appeared once. J is TRBJ2-3 and V is TRBV28; D possibly corresponds to TRBD2 (6 bases). Trimming pared 9 bases from V and 5 bases from J, leaving 18 bases between. Germline values: CDR1 MDHEN, CDR2 SYDVKM. The length of the CDR3 is 14 residues. The CDR3 spells CASSQGWGEDTQYF. Here the CDR3 DNA reads TGTGCCAGTTCACAAGGCTGGGGGGAAGATACGCAGTATTTT.

Notes on this clone: Other DNA sequences within the sample encode an identical CDR3. V is TRBV5-1 and J is TRBJ2-7; TRBD1 aligns across 8 bases. The junction had 5 bases not matched to a gene; V was cut back by 2 bases and J by 4 bases. There are 14 residues in the CDR3. From germline, CDR1 is SGHRS and CDR2 YFSETQ. Written as DNA, the CDR3 is TGCGCCAGCAGCTTCGGGACAGGCTCTTACGAGCAGTACTTC. This codes for CASSFGTGSYEQYF.

A remark on this clone: The junction departs from germline at one end; a sequencing error may be responsible. This sequence joins TRBV5-6 and TRBJ2-1; no clear D gene. Germline lookup yields CDR1 SGHDT and CDR2 YYEEEE. This CDR3 has 13 residues. This CDR3 is CASNLQIRNEQFF. The CDR3 coding sequence is TGTGCCAGCAACTTGCAGATCCGAAATGAGCAGTTCTTC.

This chain uses TRBV11-2 with TRBJ2-7; 7 bases line up with TRBD2. The length of the CDR3 is 13 residues. Germline loops: CDR1 SGHAT, CDR2 FQNNGV. V was pared by 3 bases and J by 2 bases, with 1 base of the junction left unmatched. The CDR3 reads CASSFGGTYEQYF. The CDR3 DNA sequence: TGTGCCAGCAGCTTCGGGGGGACCTACGAGCAGTACTTC.

The chain employs TRBV6-5 and TRBJ1-3, with a tentative D call TRBD1 (6 bases). CDR1 is MNHEY and CDR2 is SVGAGI in the germline V gene. The CDR3 runs 13 residues. V was trimmed by 8 bases and J by 0 bases, leaving 8 bases between them. DNA for the CDR3: TGTGCCAGCTTGGACAGCTCTGGAAACACCATATATTTT. This codes for CASLDSSGNTIYF.

This rearrangement joins TRBV19 to TRBJ2-7; a possible D gene is TRBD1 (5 bases). The V and J ends lost 2 bases and 2 bases respectively, with 13 bases between them. The V gene's germline CDR1 is LNHDA and CDR2 SQIVND (reference sequence). The CDR3 sequence is 15 residues long. The CDR3 here is CASSILGQAAYEQYF. The CDR3 coding sequence is TGTGCCAGTAGTATATTGGGGCAGGCTGCCTACGAGCAGTACTTC.

The V and J genes are TRBV25-1 and TRBJ2-7; no definite D call. This CDR3 region has 13 residues. V was trimmed by 3 bases and J by 4 bases, leaving 10 bases between them. CDR1 and CDR2 from the germline V gene are MGHDK and SYGVNS. The CDR3 DNA reads as TGTGCCAGCAGTGACCCTATCGGTTACGAGCAGTACTTC. It translates to CASSDPIGYEQYF.

The gene calls are TRBV5-1 and TRBJ1-1; 8 nucleotides agree with TRBD1. Per germline, CDR1 SGHRS and CDR2 YFSETQ. The CDR3 covers 14 residues. V was pared by 0 bases and J by 2 bases, with 0 bases of the junction left unmatched. The CDR3 spells CASSLAGGNTEAFF. The CDR3 nucleotides are TGCGCCAGCAGCTTGGCAGGGGGCAACACTGAAGCTTTCTTT. The full variable domain, completed using reference TRBV5-1 and TRBJ1-1, is KAGVTQTPRYLIKTRGQQVTLSCSPISGHRSVSWYQQTPGQGLQFLFEYFSETQRNKGNFPGRFSGRQFSNSRSEMNVSTLELGDSALYLCASSLAGGNTEAFFGQGTRLTVV.

The chain combines TRBV4-3 with TRBJ1-4; the D gene is possibly TRBD1 (6 bases). The CDR3 has 18 residues. Germline CDR1 LGHNA, CDR2 YSLEER. V dropped 2 bases and J dropped 2 bases, with 18 bases sitting between them. CDR3 region: CASSQTKSLGATNEKLFF. CDR3 nucleotide sequence: TGCGCCAGCAGCCAAACCAAGTCCTTGGGGGCCACTAATGAAAAACTGTTTTTT.

This sequence joins TRBV28 and TRBJ1-5; the D is unclear. The germline V gene encodes CDR1 MDHEN and CDR2 SYDVKM. The CDR3 runs 13 residues. The V gene lost 10 bases and the J gene lost 8 bases, with 18 bases spanning the gap. CDR3 sequence: CATSGSRREPQHF. The CDR3 DNA reads as TGTGCCACCTCGGGGTCCCGGAGGGAGCCCCAGCATTTT. The full variable domain, with the rest looked up from reference TRBV28 and TRBJ1-5, is DVKVTQSSRYLVKRTGEKVFLECVQDMDHENMFWYRQDPGLGLRLIYFSYDVKMKEKGDIPEGYSVSREKKERFSLILESASTNQTSMYLCATSGSRREPQHFGDGTRLSIL.

CDR3 in amino acids: CASSPNSGRVQETQYF. CDR3 nucleotide sequence: TGTGCCAGTAGTCCCAATAGCGGGAGGGTCCAAGAGACCCAGTACTTC. This chain links TRBV19 with TRBJ2-5, with 11 bases lining up with TRBD2. The CDR3 loop spans 16 amino acids. V lost 5 bases to trimming and J lost 1 base; unmatched junction nucleotides: 6. Per germline, CDR1 LNHDA and CDR2 SQIVND (reference sequence).

CDR3 coding DNA: TGCGCCAGCAGCTTGGTAGGGGACTACGAGCAGTACTTC. Protein: CASSLVGDYEQYF. J is TRBJ2-7 and V is TRBV5-1; D possibly corresponds to TRBD1 (5 bases). This CDR3 contains 13 residues. Germline loops: CDR1 SGHRS, CDR2 YFSETQ. Trimming left V 0 bases short and J 3 bases short, with 7 bases between.

V and J are TRBV7-2 and TRBJ1-1; D possibly corresponds to TRBD1 (6 bases). The germline V gene has CDR1 SGHTA and CDR2 FQGNSA. Trimming shortened V by 7 bases and J by 5 bases, and 14 bases separated the two germline ends. This CDR3 is built from 13 residues. The CDR3 DNA follows: TGTGCCAGCACCTGGGGGGGGCGGACTGAAGCTTTCTTT. Its translation: CASTWGGRTEAFF.

The V and J genes are TRBV27 and TRBJ1-1; D might be TRBD1 (6 bases). The CDR3 length is 15 residues. V lost 5 bases and J 1 base, leaving 14 bases between the germline ends. The V gene's germline CDR1 is MNHEY and CDR2 SMNVEV (reference sequence). CDR3 sequence reads: CASSPRQAPNTEAFF. In nucleotides, the CDR3 is TGTGCCAGCAGTCCCAGACAGGCCCCGAACACTGAAGCTTTCTTT.

The CDR3 region is CASSTGNAYNEQFF. DNA for the CDR3: TGCGCCAGCAGTACAGGGAACGCGTACAATGAGCAGTTCTTC. The chain employs TRBV5-1 and TRBJ2-1, with D possibly being TRBD1 (6 bases). V gave up 5 bases and J gave up 4 bases, with 13 bases separating them. Looked up from germline, CDR1 is SGHRS and CDR2 is YFSETQ. There are 14 residues in the CDR3.

V is TRBV19 and J is TRBJ2-3, with 9 bases identical to TRBD2. The CDR3 runs 17 residues. J lost 2 bases, V lost 1 base, and 7 bases had no gene match. Germline lookup yields CDR1 LNHDA and CDR2 SQIVND (reference sequence). Written as DNA, the CDR3 is TGTGCCAGTAGTATAGGTTTGCTAGCGGGGCCCACAGATACGCAGTATTTT. It encodes CASSIGLLAGPTDTQYF.

The genes are TRBV6-5 and TRBJ2-7; 8 bases align to TRBD1. The germline CDR1 and CDR2 sequences are MNHEY and SVGAGI. Unmatched junction bases numbered 6, after V lost 6 bases and J lost 2 bases. This CDR3 is built from 14 residues. CDR3 DNA sequence: TGTGCCAGCAGAACCGGGACAGGACCCTACGAGCAGTACTTC. This codes for CASRTGTGPYEQYF.

This sequence joins TRBV6-4 and TRBJ2-3; no firm D call. Germline loops: CDR1 MRHNA, CDR2 SNTAGT. Trimming removed 2 bases at V and 2 bases at J, with 5 bases between. The CDR3 sequence is 13 residues long. The CDR3 bases are TGTGCCAGCAGTGACCGTATCACAGATACGCAGTATTTT. It codes for CASSDRITDTQYF.

The rearrangement links TRBV6-1 to TRBJ1-1; D perhaps matches TRBD1 (5 bases). Trimming cost V 8 bases and J 0 bases, with 10 bases left between them. CDR1 is MNHNS and CDR2 is SASEGT in the germline V gene. The CDR3 is made up of 13 amino acids. CDR3 DNA sequence: TGTGCCAGCTCGCCGGGGGTGAACACTGAAGCTTTCTTT. This gives the protein CASSPGVNTEAFF.

J is TRBJ2-2 and V is TRBV5-6; D not resolved. This CDR3 spans 13 amino acids. Germline CDR1 is SGHDT and CDR2 is YYEEEE. V lost 5 bases and J 13 bases, leaving 18 bases between the germline ends. The DNA of the CDR3 is TGTGCCAGCAGACAAGCCACTACCCTGCTGCTGTTTTTT. Its protein product is CASRQATTLLLFF.